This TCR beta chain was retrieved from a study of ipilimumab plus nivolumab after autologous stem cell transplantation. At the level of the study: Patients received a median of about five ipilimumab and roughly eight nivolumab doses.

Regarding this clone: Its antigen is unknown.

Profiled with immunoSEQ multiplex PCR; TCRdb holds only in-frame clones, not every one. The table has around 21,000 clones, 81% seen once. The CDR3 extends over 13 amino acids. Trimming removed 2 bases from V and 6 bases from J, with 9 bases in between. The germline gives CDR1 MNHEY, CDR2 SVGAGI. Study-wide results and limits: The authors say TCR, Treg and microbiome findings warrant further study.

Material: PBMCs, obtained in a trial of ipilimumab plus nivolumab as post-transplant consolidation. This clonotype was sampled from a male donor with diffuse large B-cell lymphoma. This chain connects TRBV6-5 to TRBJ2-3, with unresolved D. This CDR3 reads CASSYRSSDTQYF. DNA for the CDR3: TGTGCCAGCAGTTACCGAAGCTCGGATACGCAGTATTTT.